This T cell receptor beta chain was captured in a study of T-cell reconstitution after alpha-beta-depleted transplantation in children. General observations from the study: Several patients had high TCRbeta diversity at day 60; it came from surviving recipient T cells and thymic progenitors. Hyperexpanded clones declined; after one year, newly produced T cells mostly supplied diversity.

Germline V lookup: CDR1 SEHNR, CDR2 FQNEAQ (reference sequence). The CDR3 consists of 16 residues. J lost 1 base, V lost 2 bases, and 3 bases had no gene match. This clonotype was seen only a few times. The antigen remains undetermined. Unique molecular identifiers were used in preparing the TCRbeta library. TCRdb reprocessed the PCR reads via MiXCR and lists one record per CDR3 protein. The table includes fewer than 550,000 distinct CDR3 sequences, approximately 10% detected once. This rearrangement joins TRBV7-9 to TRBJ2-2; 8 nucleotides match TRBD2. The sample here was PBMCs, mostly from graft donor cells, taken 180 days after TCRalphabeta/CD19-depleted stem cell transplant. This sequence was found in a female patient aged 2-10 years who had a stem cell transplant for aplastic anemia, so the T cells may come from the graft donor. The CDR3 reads CASSLRSGGNTGELFF. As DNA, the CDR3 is TGTGCCAGCAGCTTAAGGAGCGGGGGGAACACCGGGGAGCTGTTTTTT.